This T cell receptor (beta chain) was recovered during a study of CD8 T cells in ankylosing spondylitis. Germline V gene lookup returns CDR1 SNHLY and CDR2 FYNNEI. The CDR3 totals 15 residues. The V end lost 4 bases, the J end lost 2 bases, and 15 bases lay between the germline ends. TCRdb redid the calling of the 5' RACE reads with MiXCR, one entry per CDR3 protein. Among over 130,000 distinct CDR3 sequences listed, around two fifths were seen once. Sequenced material: synovial fluid, either unsorted or a sorted T cell fraction (not recorded which). This chain links TRBV2 with TRBJ2-7; D possibly corresponds to TRBD1 (5 bases). This TCR was sampled from a male donor with ankylosing spondylitis. The CDR3 DNA follows: TGTGCCAGCAGTGTGGACACAGGTACCACCTACGAGCAGTACTTC. This translates into CASSVDTGTTYEQYF.